The 4 T cell receptor beta chains given below trace back to one sample, sequenced in a study of cytomegalovirus exposure and HLA in healthy donors. Use of 60 Vbeta and 13 Jbeta primers characterized the PCR. The protocol was immunoSEQ multiplex PCR, while the TCRdb copy is restricted to in-frame clones and leaves out a portion. The table records about 200,000 clones, roughly 81% of them present only once. The specimen was PBMCs. These receptors all stem from a woman under 40 in good health and CMV-seropositive.

This rearrangement joins TRBV20-1 to TRBJ2-7; D gene uncertain. The V gene's germline CDR1 is DFQATT and CDR2 SNEGSKA (reference sequence). V was cut by 2 bases and J by 3 bases, with 5 bases left in between. This CDR3 region has 11 residues. CDR3 DNA sequence: TGCAGTGCTAGACGGAGCTACGAGCAGTACTTC. Translating it yields CSARRSYEQYF.

This rearrangement joins TRBV6-1 to TRBJ1-2; a possible D gene is TRBD1 (5 bases). V lost 7 bases, J lost 2 bases, and 8 bases lay in between. The CDR3 is made up of 12 amino acids. Germline lookup yields CDR1 MNHNS and CDR2 SASEGT. The CDR3 here is CASNTGNYGYTF. The CDR3 DNA reads as TGTGCCAGCAATACAGGAAACTATGGCTACACCTTC.

This chain links TRBV7-2 with TRBJ2-5; 13 bases fit TRBD2. Per the germline V gene, CDR1 is SGHTA and CDR2 is FQGNSA. The CDR3 has 18 residues. V shed 4 bases and J 5 bases; nucleotides not matched to a gene: 13. The CDR3 sequence: CASSSGTSGKLPWETQYF. The CDR3 DNA reads TGTGCCAGCAGCTCCGGGACTAGCGGGAAACTTCCCTGGGAGACCCAGTACTTC.

This clone is a singleton in its sample. The J gene is TRBJ2-3, the V gene TRBV27, with 10 bases that match TRBD2. V trimming: 1 base; J trimming: 5 bases; junction bases outside the gene matches: 6. This CDR3 is 16 amino acids long. Germline lookup yields CDR1 MNHEY and CDR2 SMNVEV (reference sequence). Here the CDR3 reads CASSLWLAGVLDTQYF. CDR3 nucleotides: TGTGCCAGCAGTTTATGGCTAGCGGGAGTGTTAGATACGCAGTATTTT.